The source of this TCR beta chain is a study of shared T cell receptors in the human thymus. Profiling relied on immunoSEQ multiplex PCR, and the TCRdb table lists in-frame clones only, not all of them. The data contain 600,000 or so clones, about 89% of them singletons. The CDR3 contains 16 residues. The junction had 13 bases not matched to a gene; V was cut back by 0 bases and J by 10 bases. Germline loops: CDR1 SGHRS, CDR2 YFSETQ. This same sample was also part of a study on human thymus T cells. That paper notes: Thymus was obtained from resections taken during corrective heart surgery. Across thymic and blood repertoires, the usage of V and J genes appeared to be biased. Related research reported highly overlapping thymic repertoires among unrelated individuals.

The sequence was obtained from a boy younger than two with a congenital heart defect. Sample: thymocytes. This chain connects TRBV5-1 to TRBJ2-1; TRBD1 matches 7 bases. The CDR3 nucleotides read TGCGCCAGCAGCTTGGCCTCAAGGGGACAGAAAGTGGAGCAGTTCTTC. Translated, it gives CASSLASRGQKVEQFF. Full variable domain (missing parts from reference TRBV5-1 and TRBJ2-1): KAGVTQTPRYLIKTRGQQVTLSCSPISGHRSVSWYQQTPGQGLQFLFEYFSETQRNKGNFPGRFSGRQFSNSRSEMNVSTLELGDSALYLCASSLASRGQKVEQFFGPGTRLTVL.